Listed below are T cell receptor beta chains from one sample, sequenced in a study of OX40 agonist ivuxolimab in advanced cancers. TCRdb's copy holds only in-frame clones and misses some; the assay was immunoSEQ multiplex PCR. This table holds tens of thousands of clones, 70% to 90% found once. Sequenced here: CD4+ or CD8+ T cells sorted from blood, sampled in a trial of the OX40 agonist ivuxolimab. These receptors originate from an adult with an advanced solid tumor such as melanoma, head and neck, liver or kidney cancer. CDR3s include the opening cysteine and the closing phenylalanine or tryptophan. D genes are given only for firm matches. Rows may omit the clone size; those that give it use once, few, many or a size class.

>TRBJ1-2|.|.|TRBV7-9
TGTGCCAGCAGCTTTTCAGGGAGTGGCTACACCTTC
CASSFSGSGYTF
>TRBJ2-7|.|TRBD2|TRBV7-8
TGTGCCAGCAGTCAAAGCGGGAACGACTACGAGCAGTACTTC
CASSQSGNDYEQYF
>TRBJ2-1|.|.|TRBV5-1
TGCGCCAGCAGCTCAGCCGATTTATCCTACAATGAGCAGTTCTTC
CASSSADLSYNEQFF
>TRBJ2-7|.|.|TRBV10-3
TGTGCCATCAGTAATAGCGGACTATCCTACGAGCAGTACTTC
CAISNSGLSYEQYF
>TRBJ1-1|.|TRBD1|TRBV5-1
TGCGCCAGCAGCTTGTGGGGGACAGGGGCAAACACTGAAGCTTTCTTT
CASSLWGTGANTEAFF
>TRBJ1-2|few|.|TRBV9
TGTGCCAGCAACATAGGGGGATTTAACTATGGCTACACCTTC
CASNIGGFNYGYTF
>TRBJ2-7|.|.|TRBV15
TGTGCCACCAGCAGAGATGGGGGGTCCCTAACCTACGAGCAGTACTTC
CATSRDGGSLTYEQYF
>TRBJ1-5|.|.|TRBV15
TGTGCCACCAGCAGGTCGAGTTATAGCAATCAGCCCCAGCATTTT
CATSRSSYSNQPQHF
>TRBJ2-7|.|.|TRBV18
TGTGCCAGCTCACCACAGAGTGAGCAGTACTTC
CASSPQSEQYF
>TRBJ2-2|.|.|TRBV6-6
TGTGCCAGCAATCAGGACTCGAACACCGGGGAGCTGTTTTTT
CASNQDSNTGELFF
>TRBJ2-4|.|.|TRBV15
TGTGCCACCAGCAGTTCCTCTTTCGGGACAAATAACATTCAGTACTTC
CATSSSSFGTNNIQYF
>TRBJ2-2|few|TRBD2|TRBV6-1
TGTGCCAGCAGTGGAGGACTAGTGGTCGGGGAGCTGTTTTTT
CASSGGLVVGELFF
>TRBJ2-6|.|.|TRBV19
TGTGCCAGTAGTTCAGGGGCCGGGGCCAACGTCCTGACTTTC
CASSSGAGANVLTF
>TRBJ2-3|.|TRBD2|TRBV11-2
TGTGCCAGCAGCTTACTAGCGGGAGGCACAGATACGCAGTATTTT
CASSLLAGGTDTQYF
>TRBJ1-5|.|.|TRBV7-2
TGTGCCAGCAGCTTTCGAGATCAGCCCCAGCATTTT
CASSFRDQPQHF
>TRBJ2-3|.|TRBD2|TRBV7-2
TGTGCCAGCAGCACGAAGCTCCCCCTAGCGGGAGTTACAGATACGCAGTATTTT
CASSTKLPLAGVTDTQYF
>TRBJ2-3|.|TRBD2|TRBV29-1
TGCAGCGTGGCCGGGACTAGCGAAACAGATACGCAGTATTTT
CSVAGTSETDTQYF
>TRBJ1-2|.|.|TRBV6-5
TGTGCCAGCAGACCCTTGGGCATCTATGGCTACACCTTC
CASRPLGIYGYTF
>TRBJ2-2|.|TRBD2|TRBV19
TGTGCCAGTAGTATAGGACTAGCGGGAGGCGGGGAGCTGTTTTTT
CASSIGLAGGGELFF
>TRBJ2-2|.|.|TRBV9
TGTGCCAGCAGCGTAGATGGGGCCCCCGGGGAGCTGTTTTTT
CASSVDGAPGELFF
>TRBJ2-7|.|.|TRBV28
TGTGCCAGCAGTTTGCACTACGAGCAGTACTTC
CASSLHYEQYF
>TRBJ2-7|.|.|TRBV28
TGTGCCAGCAGTTTGGTACAAACCTACGAGCAGTACTTC
CASSLVQTYEQYF
>TRBJ2-7|.|.|TRBV11-2
TGTGCCAGCAGCGCCGGGGCTCCGGGAGTGAGCGAGCAGTACTTC
CASSAGAPGVSEQYF
>TRBJ2-7|once|TRBD1|TRBV6-1
TGTGCCAGCAGTACGGACAGGGGTCGGGTCGAGCAGTACTTC
CASSTDRGRVEQYF
>TRBJ2-7|.|TRBD1|TRBV6-5
TGTGCCAGCCAAGGGACAGGGGCTAGAGAGCAGTACTTC
CASQGTGAREQYF
>TRBJ2-7|.|.|TRBV12-1
TGTGCCAGCAGCTCCGACAATAGGATCTACGAGCAGTACTTC
CASSSDNRIYEQYF
>TRBJ1-2|.|.|TRBV11-2
TGTGCCAGCAGCTCGCAGGGCTATGGCTACACCTTC
CASSSQGYGYTF
>TRBJ2-7|.|TRBD2|TRBV6-1
TGTGCCACCCGGACTAGCGGGATCTACGAGCAGTACTTC
CATRTSGIYEQYF
>TRBJ1-2|once|.|TRBV27
TGTGCCAGCAGTTTAACAGGATCCTATGGCTACACCTTC
CASSLTGSYGYTF
>TRBJ2-2|.|.|TRBV6-5
TGTGCCAGCAAAAATAGAGTCGGGGAGCTGTTTTTT
CASKNRVGELFF
>TRBJ2-1|.|TRBD1|TRBV18
TGTGCCAGCTCACAGGAGAGAACGGGACAGAACTACAATGAGCAGTTCTTC
CASSQERTGQNYNEQFF
>TRBJ1-3|.|.|TRBV28
TGTGCCAGCATAGGACATATCTCTGGAAACACCATATATTTT
CASIGHISGNTIYF
>TRBJ2-3|.|.|TRBV9
TGTGCCAGCAGCGTAGTTGGGGGGAGCACAGATACGCAGTATTTT
CASSVVGGSTDTQYF
>TRBJ2-7|.|.|TRBV29-1
TGCAGTGGGGGTAGCTTCTCCTACGAGCAGTACTTC
CSGGSFSYEQYF
>TRBJ2-4|once|.|TRBV19
TGTGCCAGTAGTCTACCGGACAGTGCCAAAAACATTCAGTACTTC
CASSLPDSAKNIQYF
>TRBJ2-7|.|.|TRBV19
TGTGCCAGTAGTATAGACGGCCACGCCTACGAGCAGTACTTC
CASSIDGHAYEQYF
>TRBJ2-1|.|.|TRBV4-3
TGCGCCAGCAGCCAAGCGCGGGTGGGGGGTGAGCAGTTCTTC
CASSQARVGGEQFF
>TRBJ1-5|.|.|TRBV7-2
TGTGCCAGCAGCTTAGGGCGCCAGGTGGCGGGGCCCCAGCATTTT
CASSLGRQVAGPQHF
>TRBJ2-7|.|.|TRBV5-1
TGCGCCAGCAGCTTGCTCGCGGGGTTCTTGAAGAGCTCCTACGAGCAGTACTTC
CASSLLAGFLKSSYEQYF
>TRBJ1-3|.|.|TRBV7-9
TGTGCCAGCAGCTTGGACAGTGACGACTCGAGCTCTGGAAACACCATATATTTT
CASSLDSDDSSSGNTIYF
>TRBJ2-6|once|.|TRBV11-2
TGTGCCAGCAGCTTAGTCCAGGGAATGCAAGGGTTTGGGGCCAACGTCCTGACTTTC
CASSLVQGMQGFGANVLTF
>TRBJ2-3|.|TRBD2|TRBV29-1
TGCAGCATCAAAGCCGGGACTAGCGGGAGCACAGATACGCAGTATTTT
CSIKAGTSGSTDTQYF
>TRBJ1-5|.|.|TRBV28
TGTGCCAGCAAAGCGTTTGGTAGCAATCAGCCCCAGCATTTT
CASKAFGSNQPQHF
>TRBJ1-1|.|.|TRBV20-1
TGCAGTGCTAGCCAGAGGATAGAAGCTTTCTTT
CSASQRIEAFF
>TRBJ1-5|medium-sized|.|TRBV19
TGTGCCAGTAGTATCGGGGGGGCCCCTCAGCCCCAGCATTTT
CASSIGGAPQPQHF